The sequence of this T cell receptor beta chain was determined in a study of blood T cells in healthy people across ages. For the second PCR, which ran for 7 to 11 cycles, a sample-barcoded 5' primer and a J-beta primer mix were used. TCRdb reanalysed the 5' RACE reads using MiXCR and keeps one entry per CDR3 protein. The data contain 1.5 million to 2 million distinct CDR3 sequences, roughly 27% of them seen just once; the ten biggest clones take up about 7.7%. The germline CDR1 and CDR2 sequences are DFQATT and SNEGSKA (reference sequence). V shed 5 bases and J shed 5 bases, with 13 bases lying between them. The CDR3 is 14 amino acids. Concerning this clonotype: This is likely a read error, given that the CDR3 carries no conserved phenylalanine or tryptophan at its end.

This sequence was found in a woman younger than 45 in good health. This chain links TRBV20-1 with TRBJ1-6; D call uncertain. The specimen sequenced was blood. The CDR3 coding sequence is TGCAGTGCTTACAACAGCAGGAATAATTCACCCCTCCACGTT. Its protein product is CSAYNSRNNSPLHV.